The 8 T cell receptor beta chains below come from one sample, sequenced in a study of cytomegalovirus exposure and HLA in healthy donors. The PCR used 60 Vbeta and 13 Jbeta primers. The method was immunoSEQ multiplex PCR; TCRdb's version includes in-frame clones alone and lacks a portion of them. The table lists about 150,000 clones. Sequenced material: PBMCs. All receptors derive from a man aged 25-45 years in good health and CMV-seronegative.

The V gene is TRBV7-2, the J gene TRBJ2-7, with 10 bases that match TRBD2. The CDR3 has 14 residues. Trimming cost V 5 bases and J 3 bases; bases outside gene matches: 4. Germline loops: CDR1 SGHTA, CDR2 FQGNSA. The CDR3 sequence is CASSATSGFYEQYF. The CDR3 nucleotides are TGTGCCAGCAGCGCGACTAGCGGGTTCTACGAGCAGTACTTC.

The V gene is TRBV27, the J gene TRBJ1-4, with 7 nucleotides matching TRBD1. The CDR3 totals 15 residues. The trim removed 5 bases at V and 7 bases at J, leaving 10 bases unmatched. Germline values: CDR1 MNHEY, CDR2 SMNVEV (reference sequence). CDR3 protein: CASSPTTGLAEKLFF. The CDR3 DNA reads TGTGCCAGCAGTCCGACGACAGGGCTGGCTGAAAAACTGTTTTTT.

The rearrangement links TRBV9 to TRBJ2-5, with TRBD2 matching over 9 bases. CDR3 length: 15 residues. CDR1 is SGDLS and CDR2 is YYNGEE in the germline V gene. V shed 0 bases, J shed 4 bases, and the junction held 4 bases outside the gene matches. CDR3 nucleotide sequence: TGTGCCAGCAGCGTAGAACTAGCGGGTGCAGAGACCCAGTACTTC. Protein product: CASSVELAGAETQYF.

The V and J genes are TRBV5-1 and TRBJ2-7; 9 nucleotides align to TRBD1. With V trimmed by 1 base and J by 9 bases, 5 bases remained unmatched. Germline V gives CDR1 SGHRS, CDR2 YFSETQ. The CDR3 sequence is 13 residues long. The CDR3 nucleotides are TGCGCCAGCAGCTTGAACAGGGGGCTAGGGCAGTACTTC. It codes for CASSLNRGLGQYF.

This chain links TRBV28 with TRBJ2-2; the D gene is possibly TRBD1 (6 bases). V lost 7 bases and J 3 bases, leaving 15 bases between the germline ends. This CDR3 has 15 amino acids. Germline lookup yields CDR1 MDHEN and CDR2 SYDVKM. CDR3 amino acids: CASTSGAGDTGELFF. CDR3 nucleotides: TGTGCCAGCACCTCCGGGGCAGGGGACACCGGGGAGCTGTTTTTT.

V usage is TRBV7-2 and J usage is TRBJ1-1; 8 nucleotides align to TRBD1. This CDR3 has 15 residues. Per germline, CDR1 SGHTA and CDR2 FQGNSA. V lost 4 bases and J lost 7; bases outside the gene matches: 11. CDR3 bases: TGTGCCAGCAGCTCCTTCTCAGGGGGCTGGGGTGAAGCTTTCTTT. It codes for CASSSFSGGWGEAFF.

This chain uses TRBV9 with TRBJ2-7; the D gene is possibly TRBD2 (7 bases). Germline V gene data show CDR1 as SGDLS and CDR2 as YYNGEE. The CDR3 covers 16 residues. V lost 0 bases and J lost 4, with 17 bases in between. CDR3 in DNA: TGTGCCAGCAGCGTAGCTCCCACAGGGAGGGGGTACGAGCAGTACTTC. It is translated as CASSVAPTGRGYEQYF.

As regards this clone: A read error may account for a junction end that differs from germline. CDR3: CANSLELAGGNEQYF. Written as DNA, the CDR3 is TGCGCCAACAGCTTGGAGCTAGCGGGAGGTAACGAGCAGTACTTC. The V call is TRBV5-1, the J call TRBJ2-7; TRBD2 agrees at 11 bases. This CDR3 is 15 amino acids long. Germline CDR1 is SGHRS and CDR2 is YFSETQ.